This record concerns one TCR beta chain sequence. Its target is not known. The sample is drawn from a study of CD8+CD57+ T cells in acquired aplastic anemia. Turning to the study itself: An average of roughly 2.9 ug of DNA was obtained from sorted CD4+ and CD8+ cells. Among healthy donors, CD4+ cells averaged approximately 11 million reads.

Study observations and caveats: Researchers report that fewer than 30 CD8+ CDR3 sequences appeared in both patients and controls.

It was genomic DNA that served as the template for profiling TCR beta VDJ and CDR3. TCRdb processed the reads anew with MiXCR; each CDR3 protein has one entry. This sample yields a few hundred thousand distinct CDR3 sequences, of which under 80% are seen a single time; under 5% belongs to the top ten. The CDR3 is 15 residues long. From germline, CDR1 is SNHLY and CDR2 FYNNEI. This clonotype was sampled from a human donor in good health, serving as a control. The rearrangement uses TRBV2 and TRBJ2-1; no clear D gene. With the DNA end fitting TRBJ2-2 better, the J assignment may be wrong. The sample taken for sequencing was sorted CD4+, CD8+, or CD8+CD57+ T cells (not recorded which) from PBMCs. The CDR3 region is CASSRQRGLNDELFF. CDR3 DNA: TGTGCCAGCAGCCGGCAGCGTGGGCTGAACGATGAGCTGTTTTTT.